The present entry profiles one T cell receptor (beta chain) with its context. Its antigen is not known. This specimen comes from a study of T cell responses to AZD1222 COVID-19 vaccine. Trimming left V 5 bases short and J 4 bases short, with 17 bases between. Looked up from germline, CDR1 is MDHEN and CDR2 is SYDVKM. The CDR3 length is 15 residues. Sequencing used immunoSEQ multiplex PCR; TCRdb keeps in-frame clones, though not all of them. The data contain more than 70,000 clones, around 86% of them seen just once; the ten biggest clones take up 6% to 9%. Study-level results: A mostly white British donor set with more females was recruited, and clonal diversity was possibly underestimated. No day 14 peak samples; only post-peak repertoires were characterized. Spike-specific TCR breadth and depth both grew after two AZD1222 doses.

The chain has TRBV28 and TRBJ1-2; possible D gene TRBD1, 6 bases. This TCR was sampled from an adult in good health. The starting material was peripheral blood, obtained on day 0 of AZD1222 vaccination. CDR3 loop: CASSPWGGAVYGYTF. For the CDR3, the DNA is TGTGCCAGCAGTCCTTGGGGGGGGGCCGTCTATGGCTACACCTTC.